The 10 T cell receptor beta chains in this list originate from one sample, sequenced in a study of blood T cell repertoires in COVID-19. Method: immunoSEQ multiplex PCR; TCRdb's copy keeps in-frame clones and lacks some. In the table there are approximately 70,000 clones, more than 75% of which are singletons. The material sequenced was peripheral blood. These receptors all come from a man aged 65 to 79 with active or convalescent COVID-19.

This chain joins TRBV7-2 and TRBJ1-4, with 9 bases lining up with TRBD1. The germline V gene has CDR1 SGHTA and CDR2 FQGNSA. Unmatched junction bases numbered 2, after V lost 6 bases and J lost 0 bases. The CDR3 is made up of 15 amino acids. The CDR3 is CASSRQGATNEKLFF. CDR3 DNA sequence: TGTGCCAGCAGTCGACAGGGGGCAACTAATGAAAAACTGTTTTTT.

The sample holds one count of this clone. This chain links TRBV28 with TRBJ1-2; no reliable D call. Germline V gives CDR1 MDHEN, CDR2 SYDVKM. The V end lost 5 bases, the J end lost 4 bases, and 8 bases lay between the germline ends. The CDR3 is 12 residues long. The CDR3 protein is CASSMYSYGYTF. DNA of the CDR3: TGTGCCAGCAGTATGTACAGCTATGGCTACACCTTC.

The V call is TRBV12-5, the J call TRBJ2-1; 9 bases align to TRBD2. The germline V gene has CDR1 LGHNT and CDR2 FRNRAP. The CDR3 has 19 amino acids. After removal of 0 bases from V and 4 bases from J, the junction contained 13 bases not matched to a gene. As DNA, the CDR3 is TGTGCTAGTGGTTTGGTAAGGGGACTAGCATTCCCCTCTTACAATGAGCAGTTCTTC. Its translation is CASGLVRGLAFPSYNEQFF.

This chain links TRBV3-1 (or the pseudogene TRBV3-2) with TRBJ2-7, with 9 bases aligning to TRBD1. CDR3 length equals 15 residues. V lost 2 bases and J lost 3; bases outside the gene matches: 5. Germline CDR1 and CDR2: LGHDT and YNNKEL (reference sequence). CDR3 region: CASSQPGTGHYEQYF. CDR3 sequence (DNA): TGTGCCAGCAGCCAACCCGGGACAGGGCACTACGAGCAGTACTTC.

This clone was seen a single time. This chain uses TRBV25-1 with TRBJ1-4; D gene ambiguous. Germline V gene data show CDR1 as MGHDK and CDR2 as SYGVNS. Trimming removed 1 base from V and 0 bases from J, with 12 bases in between. The CDR3 contains 17 residues. CDR3 in DNA: TGTGCCAGCAGTGAATTGCTTGTGGCCGCAACTAATGAAAAACTGTTTTTT. This codes for CASSELLVAATNEKLFF.

CDR3 in amino acids: CASSLGQGPYNEQFF. The CDR3 coding sequence is TGCGCCAGCAGCTTGGGGCAGGGGCCCTACAATGAGCAGTTCTTC. V gene TRBV5-1 combines with J gene TRBJ2-1, with D perhaps TRBD1 (6 bases). CDR1 is SGHRS and CDR2 is YFSETQ in the germline V gene. V was trimmed by 0 bases and J by 2 bases, leaving 9 bases between them. The CDR3 runs 15 residues.

The V call is TRBV7-9, the J call TRBJ1-5; 9 positions match TRBD1. The V and J ends lost 1 base and 2 bases, in that order; junction bases with no gene match: 6. The CDR3 is made up of 17 amino acids. Per germline, CDR1 SEHNR and CDR2 FQNEAQ (reference sequence). The CDR3 DNA reads TGTGCCAGCAGCTTAGAACAGGGGGCGCGGGGCAATCAGCCCCAGCATTTT. Translated: CASSLEQGARGNQPQHF.

This rearrangement joins TRBV6-5 to TRBJ1-5, with 9 bases fitting TRBD1. This CDR3 contains 14 residues. Germline V gene lookup returns CDR1 MNHEY and CDR2 SVGAGI. Trimming at V came to 6 bases and at J to 7 bases, leaving 7 bases not matched to a gene. CDR3 bases: TGTGCCAGCAGGGGACAGGGCGGGGGCCAGCCCCAGCATTTT. The encoded protein is CASRGQGGGQPQHF.

The chain joins TRBV30 to TRBJ2-2; tentatively, D is TRBD1 (6 bases). The CDR3 is made up of 15 amino acids. CDR1 GTSNPN and CDR2 SVGIG come from the germline V gene (reference sequence). The V and J ends lost 0 bases and 6 bases respectively, with 14 bases between them. The DNA for the CDR3 is TGTGCCTGGAGTGTATTTGTGGGGGCATCCGGGGAGCTGTTTTTT. It translates to CAWSVFVGASGELFF.

The rearrangement joins TRBV12-3 or TRBV12-4 to TRBJ1-1, with 10 positions matching TRBD1. V lost 6 bases, J lost 5 bases, and 3 bases stayed unmatched. There are 13 residues in the CDR3. Here the CDR3 reads CASRRTGGTEAFF. The CDR3 DNA sequence: TGTGCCAGCAGAAGGACAGGGGGAACTGAAGCTTTCTTT.